This T cell receptor (beta chain) was observed in a study of blood T cell repertoires in COVID-19. Study-wide background: COVID-19 samples collected from the United States, Italy and Spain covered acute and convalescent phases.

The CDR3 contains 13 residues. Between the trimmed V and J ends, which lost 1 base and 7 bases, there was a span of 10 bases. CDR1 is LNHDA and CDR2 is SQIVND in the germline V gene (reference sequence). Profiled with immunoSEQ multiplex PCR; TCRdb holds only in-frame clones, not every one. The sample holds about 95,000 clones, roughly 90% seen once. The sequenced material came from peripheral blood. This chain uses TRBV19 with TRBJ1-1; unclear D gene. This TCR was recovered from a woman in her 70s with acute or convalescent COVID-19. The DNA of the CDR3 is TGTGCCAGTAGTATAGGTTCCGGGTATGAAGCTTTCTTT. It is translated as CASSIGSGYEAFF.